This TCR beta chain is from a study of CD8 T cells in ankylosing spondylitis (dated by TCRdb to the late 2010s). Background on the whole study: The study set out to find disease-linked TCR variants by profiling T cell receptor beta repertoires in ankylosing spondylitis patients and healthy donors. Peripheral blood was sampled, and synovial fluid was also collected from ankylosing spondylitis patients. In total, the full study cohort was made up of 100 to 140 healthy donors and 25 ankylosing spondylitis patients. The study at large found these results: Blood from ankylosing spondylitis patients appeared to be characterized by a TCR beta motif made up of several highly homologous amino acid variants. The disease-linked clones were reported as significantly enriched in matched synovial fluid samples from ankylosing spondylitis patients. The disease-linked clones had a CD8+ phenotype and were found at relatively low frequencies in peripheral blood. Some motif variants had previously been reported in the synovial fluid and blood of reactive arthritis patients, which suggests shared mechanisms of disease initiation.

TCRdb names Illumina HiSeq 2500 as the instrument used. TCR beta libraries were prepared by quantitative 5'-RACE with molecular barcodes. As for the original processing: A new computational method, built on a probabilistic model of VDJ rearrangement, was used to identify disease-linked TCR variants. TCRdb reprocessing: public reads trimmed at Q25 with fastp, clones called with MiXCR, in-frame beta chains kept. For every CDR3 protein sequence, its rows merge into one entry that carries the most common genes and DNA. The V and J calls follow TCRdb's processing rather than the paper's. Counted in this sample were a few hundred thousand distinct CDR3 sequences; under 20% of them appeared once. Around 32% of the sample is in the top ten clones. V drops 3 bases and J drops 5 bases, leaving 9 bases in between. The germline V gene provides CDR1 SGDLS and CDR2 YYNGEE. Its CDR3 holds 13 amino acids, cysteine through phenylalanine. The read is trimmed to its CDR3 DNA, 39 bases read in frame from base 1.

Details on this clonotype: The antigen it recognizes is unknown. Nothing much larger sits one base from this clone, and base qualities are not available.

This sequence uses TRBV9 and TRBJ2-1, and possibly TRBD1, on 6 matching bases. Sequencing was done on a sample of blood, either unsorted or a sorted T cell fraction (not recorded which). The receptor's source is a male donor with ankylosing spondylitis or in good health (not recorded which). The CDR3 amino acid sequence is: CASSATGDNEQFF. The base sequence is TGTGCCAGCAGCGCGACAGGTGACAATGAGCAGTTCTTC. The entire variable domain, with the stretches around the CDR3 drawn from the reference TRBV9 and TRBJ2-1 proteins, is DSGVTQTPKHLITATGQRVTLRCSPRSGDLSVYWYQQSLDQGLQFLIQYYNGEERAKGNILERFSAQQFPDLHSELNLSSLELGDSALYFCASSATGDNEQFFGPGTRLTVL.